Listed here are 25 T cell receptor beta chains from one sample, sequenced in a study of blood T cells in healthy people across ages (dated by TCRdb to 2013 to 2016). The method behind the library was 5' RACE. The sequencing machine was an Illumina HiSeq 2500. A second PCR of roughly 7 to 12 cycles was run with a J-beta primer mix and a sample-barcoded 5' primer. TCRdb passed the public sequencing reads through fastp at Q25 and MiXCR, retaining productive beta sequences. Rows matching on CDR3 protein sequence are summarized as one entry with the most common DNA and genes. Present in this sample are approximately 770,000 distinct CDR3 sequences, roughly 64% of which were seen just once. The ten largest clonotypes hold roughly 22% of the sample. The sequencing input was blood. These receptors all come from a man aged 25-45 years in good health.

This chain uses TRBV4-2 with TRBJ1-1; 11 nucleotides align to TRBD1. V lost 4 bases to trimming and J lost 10 bases; unmatched junction nucleotides: 5. Germline loops: CDR1 LGHNA, CDR2 YNFKEQ. CDR3 length: 13 residues. The CDR3 DNA follows: TGTGCCAGCAGCCGGAGCGGGACAGGGGGAGCTTTCTTT. The encoded protein is CASSRSGTGGAFF.

This clonotype was observed a few times. V and J are TRBV7-8 and TRBJ2-1, with TRBD2 matching over 11 bases. J was trimmed by 5 bases and V by 6 bases; bases with no gene match: 6. The CDR3 consists of 15 residues. In germline, CDR1 is SGHVS, CDR2 FQNEAQ. The CDR3 reads CASRVLAGEHNEQFF. CDR3 bases: TGTGCCAGCAGGGTACTAGCGGGGGAACACAATGAGCAGTTCTTC.

The chain couples TRBV20-1 to TRBJ2-1; TRBD2 matches 11 bases. V was clipped by 1 base and J by 4 bases; unmatched bases: 3. CDR1 DFQATT and CDR2 SNEGSKA come from the germline V gene (reference sequence). This CDR3 is built from 15 residues. CDR3 amino acids: CSARASGRKYNEQFF. The CDR3 DNA is TGCAGTGCTAGAGCTAGCGGGAGGAAGTACAATGAGCAGTTCTTC.

This clonotype was seen a single time. This chain joins TRBV27 and TRBJ2-1, with TRBD1 matching over 9 bases. The V segment lost 5 bases and the J segment 7 bases; nucleotides outside the gene matches: 9. This CDR3 is 15 amino acids long. In germline, CDR1 is MNHEY, CDR2 SMNVEV (reference sequence). In nucleotides, the CDR3 is TGTGCCAGCAGTCCGTCACAGGGGGCGCCGAATGAGCAGTTCTTC. It is translated as CASSPSQGAPNEQFF.

The chain combines TRBV12-3 or TRBV12-4 with TRBJ1-4, with 8 bases matching TRBD1. With 5 bases clipped from V and 8 bases from J, the junction kept 13 bases outside the gene matches. The CDR3 loop spans 16 amino acids. The CDR3 sequence: CASSPRPGQEREKLFF. CDR3 bases: TGTGCCAGCAGTCCGCGACCGGGACAGGAGCGGGAAAAACTGTTTTTT.

The CDR3 loop reads CSAERAGGKETQYF. In nucleotides, the CDR3 is TGCAGTGCTGAGCGGGCGGGGGGGAAAGAGACCCAGTACTTC. The chain is built from TRBV20-1 and TRBJ2-5, with 9 nucleotides matching TRBD2. Trimming at V came to 5 bases and at J to 3 bases, leaving 7 bases not matched to a gene. This CDR3 is built from 14 residues. CDR1 and CDR2 from the germline V gene are DFQATT and SNEGSKA (reference sequence).

The rearrangement joins TRBV6-2 or TRBV6-3 to TRBJ1-2, with D possibly TRBD1 on 6 matching bases. Germline lookup yields CDR1 MNHEY and CDR2 SVGEGT. The V end lost 5 bases, the J end lost 6 bases, and 13 bases lay between the germline ends. This CDR3 comprises 13 residues. The CDR3 here is CASSRTAPHGYTF. Written as DNA, the CDR3 is TGTGCCAGCAGTAGGACAGCTCCCCATGGCTACACCTTC.

This chain links TRBV15 with TRBJ2-7, with a weak D call TRBD2 (6 bases). Germline V CDR1 and CDR2: LNHNV, YYDKDF (reference sequence). V was cut by 5 bases and J by 3 bases, with 11 bases left in between. The CDR3 sequence is 13 residues long. Here the CDR3 reads CATSYRLGYEQYF. The DNA for the CDR3 is TGTGCCACCAGCTACCGACTAGGCTACGAGCAGTACTTC.

This clonotype was counted between two and nine times. This chain uses TRBV11-1 with TRBJ2-5; D ambiguous. Germline CDR1 is SGHAT and CDR2 is FQDESV (reference sequence). V shed 3 bases and J shed 5 bases, with 10 bases lying between them. This CDR3 has 13 residues. CDR3 nucleotides: TGTGCCAGCAGCTTCGGTCCCCCCGAGACCCAGTACTTC. Translating it yields CASSFGPPETQYF.

The chain links TRBV20-1 to TRBJ2-7; D may correspond to TRBD1 or TRBD2 (5 bases each). From germline, CDR1 is DFQATT and CDR2 SNEGSKA (reference sequence). CDR3 length: 14 amino acids. The ends were cut back, 0 bases at V and 3 bases at J, with 12 bases in the middle. This CDR3 is CSARDVRGDYEQYF. The CDR3, as DNA: TGCAGTGCTAGAGATGTGAGGGGCGACTACGAGCAGTACTTC.

This clonotype was recorded once. The chain carries TRBV14 and TRBJ2-7, with a possible D match to TRBD1 (6 bases). V lost 6 bases to trimming and J lost 12 bases, with 18 bases between them. CDR1 and CDR2 (germline): SGHDN, FVKESK. This CDR3 spans 12 amino acids. This CDR3 reads CASSELRQALYF. CDR3 nucleotide sequence: TGTGCCAGCAGTGAACTCCGACAGGCCCTGTACTTC.

There are a few counts of this clonotype. The chain has TRBV7-9 and TRBJ2-5; the D gene could be TRBD1 or TRBD2 (5 bases each). CDR3 length: 16 residues. The ends were cut back, 4 bases at V and 2 bases at J, with 17 bases in the middle. Germline V gene data show CDR1 as SEHNR and CDR2 as FQNEAQ (reference sequence). The CDR3, as DNA: TGTGCCAGCAGCTGGGGTTTGAGGGGTGATCAAGAGACCCAGTACTTC. Protein: CASSWGLRGDQETQYF.

This clonotype was seen repeatedly, ten times or more. The chain is built from TRBV7-2 and TRBJ2-5, with 9 nucleotides matching TRBD2. The germline V gene has CDR1 SGHTA and CDR2 FQGNSA. The junction had 8 bases not matched to a gene; V was cut back by 1 base and J by 5 bases. The CDR3 loop spans 16 amino acids. The CDR3 region has the DNA TGTGCCAGCAGCTTAGGAGTTAGCGGGGGCAGGGAGACCCAGTACTTC. It specifies CASSLGVSGGRETQYF.

The gene calls are TRBV6-6 and TRBJ2-1; D possibly corresponds to TRBD1 (6 bases). V lost 5 bases and J 5 bases, leaving 16 bases between the germline ends. The germline V gene encodes CDR1 MNHNY and CDR2 SVGAGI (reference sequence). This CDR3 comprises 15 residues. CDR3 sequence: CASSTPGVGHNEQFF. CDR3 sequence (DNA): TGTGCCAGCAGTACACCAGGGGTAGGACACAATGAGCAGTTCTTC.

This clonotype was counted only a few times. The chain uses TRBV29-1 and TRBJ2-7; D perhaps matches TRBD2 (6 bases). The germline CDR1 and CDR2 sequences are SQVTM and ANQGSEA. The CDR3 runs to 12 residues. Trimming left V 7 bases short and J 3 bases short, with 13 bases between. The CDR3, as DNA: TGCAGCGCCCGCGCTAGCGACTACGAGCAGTACTTC. Translating it yields CSARASDYEQYF.

This sequence joins TRBV9 and TRBJ2-7; 9 nucleotides align to TRBD1. Germline values: CDR1 SGDLS, CDR2 YYNGEE. With 5 bases clipped from V and 6 bases from J, the junction kept 12 bases outside the gene matches. The CDR3 spans 15 residues. CDR3 DNA sequence: TGTGCCAGCAGTCGCGACCGGGACAGGGTACGCGAGCAGTACTTC. This codes for CASSRDRDRVREQYF.

As to this clonotype: At one boundary the junction diverges from the germline segment, which might be a read error. V and J are TRBV20-1 and TRBJ2-5; 7 positions match TRBD1. The CDR3 length is 13 residues. The germline V gene encodes CDR1 DFQATT and CDR2 SNEGSKA (reference sequence). CDR3 region: CSVSTGNQEAQYF. The DNA of the CDR3 is TGCAGTGTGTCGACAGGGAACCAAGAGGCCCAGTACTTC.

V is TRBV12-3 or TRBV12-4 and J is TRBJ1-2, with 9 bases identical to TRBD1. Trimming at V came to 6 bases and at J to 6 bases, leaving 11 bases not matched to a gene. The CDR3 totals 15 residues. The CDR3: CASRPGTGRPNGYTF. The CDR3 DNA reads TGTGCCAGCAGACCCGGGACAGGGAGGCCTAATGGCTACACCTTC.

The rearrangement joins TRBV27 to TRBJ2-3; D is unclear. Per the germline V gene, CDR1 is MNHEY and CDR2 is SMNVEV (reference sequence). With 1 base removed from V and 0 bases from J, the gap between germline ends came to 8 bases. The CDR3 spans 15 residues. The CDR3, as DNA: TGTGCCAGCAGTTTATATCAGTCTAGCACAGATACGCAGTATTTT. Translating it yields CASSLYQSSTDTQYF.

The chain links TRBV20-1 to TRBJ1-6; tentatively, D is TRBD1 (5 bases). The CDR3 is 14 residues long. The germline V and J ends were trimmed by 3 bases and 7 bases, with 13 bases remaining between them. The germline CDR1 and CDR2 sequences are DFQATT and SNEGSKA (reference sequence). CDR3 loop: CSARGDPGNSPLHF. The CDR3 DNA is TGCAGTGCTAGGGGGGACCCTGGCAATTCACCCCTCCACTTT.

The chain combines TRBV7-3 with TRBJ2-1; possible D gene TRBD2, 5 bases. V was trimmed by 0 bases and J by 13 bases, leaving 16 bases between them. This CDR3 comprises 14 residues. Germline CDR1 SGHTA, CDR2 FQGTGA. This chain's CDR3 is CASSLTISGGLQFF. The CDR3 DNA sequence: TGTGCCAGCAGCTTAACAATCAGTGGAGGCCTCCAGTTCTTC.

This rearrangement joins TRBV7-2 to TRBJ2-1, with D perhaps TRBD2 (6 bases). V was pared by 0 bases and J by 8 bases, with 8 bases between. The germline CDR1 and CDR2 sequences are SGHTA and FQGNSA. The length of the CDR3 is 13 residues. CDR3: CASSLAAGYEQFF. The DNA for the CDR3 is TGTGCCAGCAGCTTAGCGGCGGGGTATGAGCAGTTCTTC.

This rearrangement joins TRBV18 to TRBJ2-3, with 7 positions matching TRBD1. The CDR3 loop spans 14 amino acids. The V gene end was trimmed by 3 bases and the J gene end by 2 bases; junction bases not matched to a gene: 2. CDR1 and CDR2 from the germline V gene are KGHSH and LQKENI. In DNA form, the CDR3 reads TGTGCCAGCTCACCGGACAGGAACACAGATACGCAGTATTTT. As protein: CASSPDRNTDTQYF.

The rearrangement uses TRBV10-3 and TRBJ2-4, with 10 bases aligning to TRBD2. The J call may not be correct, given that the DNA end is closer to TRBJ2-7. CDR1 and CDR2 from the germline V gene are ENHRY and SYGVKD. The CDR3 has 17 amino acids. CDR3 protein: CAITNRGPSGSGYEQYF. Written as DNA, the CDR3 is TGTGCCATCACCAACCGGGGGCCTAGCGGGAGTGGATACGAGCAGTACTTC.

This clonotype appeared a few times. The V and J genes are TRBV4-2 and TRBJ2-1; TRBD2 aligns across 7 bases. The trim removed 0 bases at V and 0 bases at J, leaving 8 bases unmatched. The CDR3 spans 18 residues. Germline V lookup: CDR1 LGHNA, CDR2 YNFKEQ. Written as DNA, the CDR3 is TGTGCCAGCAGCCAAGATGATGGGGACTACCTCTCCTACAATGAGCAGTTCTTC. Residues: CASSQDDGDYLSYNEQFF.